This entry lists 22 T cell receptor beta chains sequenced from one sample in a study of OX40 agonist ivuxolimab in advanced cancers. The repertoire was sequenced with immunoSEQ multiplex PCR; TCRdb's copy has only in-frame clones and lacks some. The table includes some 30,000 clones, roughly 84% detected once. This specimen consisted of CD4+ or CD8+ T cells sorted from blood, obtained in a trial of the OX40 agonist ivuxolimab. The origin of the receptors is an adult with an advanced solid tumor such as melanoma, head and neck, liver or kidney cancer.

The V gene is TRBV5-4, the J gene TRBJ2-7; D is undetermined. The length of the CDR3 is 16 residues. Germline values: CDR1 SGHNT, CDR2 YYREEE (reference sequence). Deletions cut 2 bases from V and 0 bases from J, with 15 bases between. The CDR3 coding sequence is TGTGCCAGCAGCTTCGGTGCGGCTCCCCCCTCCTACGAGCAGTACTTC. Translated: CASSFGAAPPSYEQYF.

This sequence joins TRBV5-4 and TRBJ2-5; D tentatively reads TRBD1 or TRBD2 (5 bases each). Germline V gene sequence: CDR1 SGHNT, CDR2 YYREEE (reference sequence). V lost 4 bases and J lost 0, with 13 bases in between. There are 15 residues in the CDR3. CDR3 residues: CASSTYRDDQETQYF. The CDR3 coding sequence is TGTGCCAGCAGCACCTATCGGGACGACCAAGAGACCCAGTACTTC.

This sequence joins TRBV5-4 and TRBJ2-1; D uncertain. Germline V gene lookup returns CDR1 SGHNT and CDR2 YYREEE (reference sequence). The V gene lost 0 bases and the J gene lost 2 bases, with 6 bases spanning the gap. The CDR3 has 14 residues. The CDR3 coding sequence is TGTGCCAGCAGCTTGGGGGCAGCCTACAATGAGCAGTTCTTC. It yields the protein CASSLGAAYNEQFF.

The chain couples TRBV5-1 to TRBJ2-3; 7 nucleotides line up with TRBD1. The CDR3 extends over 16 amino acids. The germline CDR1 and CDR2 sequences are SGHRS and YFSETQ. The trim removed 3 bases at V and 0 bases at J, leaving 7 bases unmatched. The CDR3 loop is CASSWWDSSSTDTQYF. CDR3 nucleotide sequence: TGCGCCAGCAGCTGGTGGGACAGCTCTAGCACAGATACGCAGTATTTT.

The chain is built from TRBV6-1 and TRBJ2-2; 9 bases line up with TRBD1. CDR1 and CDR2 from the germline V gene are MNHNS and SASEGT. This CDR3 spans 14 amino acids. Trimming removed 11 bases from V and 3 bases from J; junction bases left unmatched: 7. CDR3: CAVQQGADTGELFF. CDR3 nucleotides: TGTGCCGTACAACAGGGGGCGGACACCGGGGAGCTGTTTTTT.

This clone was counted a single time. The chain is built from TRBV18 and TRBJ1-2; TRBD1 aligns across 9 bases. The CDR3 is 14 residues long. J gave up 4 bases and V 3 bases, and 3 bases lay outside the gene matches. Germline V gives CDR1 KGHSH, CDR2 LQKENI. The CDR3 loop reads CASSPGQGFYGYTF. In nucleotides, the CDR3 is TGTGCCAGCTCACCCGGACAGGGGTTCTATGGCTACACCTTC. Complete variable domain (other parts from reference TRBV18 and TRBJ1-2): NAGVMQNPRHLVRRRGQEARLRCSPMKGHSHVYWYRQLPEEGLKFMVYLQKENIIDESGMPKERFSAEFPKEGPSILRIQQVVRGDSAAYFCASSPGQGFYGYTFGSGTRLTVV.

The V and J genes are TRBV4-1 and TRBJ2-1; TRBD2 matches 11 bases. Losses at the gene ends were 1 base for V and 4 bases for J; bases not matched to a gene: 3. Per germline, CDR1 MGHRA and CDR2 YSYEKL. CDR3 length: 16 residues. The CDR3 loop reads CASSQGGTSGYNEQFF. CDR3 DNA: TGCGCCAGCAGCCAAGGGGGGACTAGCGGATACAATGAGCAGTTCTTC.

This sequence joins TRBV9 and TRBJ2-2; maybe TRBD1 (5 bases). CDR1 and CDR2 (germline): SGDLS, YYNGEE. The CDR3 is made up of 14 amino acids. V was cut by 3 bases and J by 7 bases, with 13 bases left in between. The DNA of the CDR3 is TGTGCCAGCAGCGACCCCAGGGTTGGCGGGGAGCTGTTTTTT. Protein sequence: CASSDPRVGGELFF. Filled out from reference TRBV9 and TRBJ2-2, the complete variable domain reads DSGVTQTPKHLITATGQRVTLRCSPRSGDLSVYWYQQSLDQGLQFLIQYYNGEERAKGNILERFSAQQFPDLHSELNLSSLELGDSALYFCASSDPRVGGELFFGEGSRLTVL.

V and J are TRBV6-5 and TRBJ1-1, with D unresolved. V lost 3 bases and J 0 bases, leaving 8 bases between the germline ends. The CDR3 runs to 14 residues. CDR1 MNHEY and CDR2 SVGAGI come from the germline V gene. This CDR3 is CASSYFGLNTEAFF. CDR3 DNA: TGTGCCAGCAGTTATTTTGGACTGAACACTGAAGCTTTCTTT.

The rearrangement links TRBV28 to TRBJ2-5, with D tentatively TRBD1 or TRBD2 (6 bases each). The V gene lost 3 bases and the J gene lost 3 bases, with 17 bases spanning the gap. The CDR3 is 16 residues long. Germline V gives CDR1 MDHEN, CDR2 SYDVKM. The CDR3 DNA follows: TGTGCCAGCAGTTTCTCCCGCTTCGGGGGCAAAGAGACCCAGTACTTC. Translated, it gives CASSFSRFGGKETQYF. The variable domain in full, completed from reference TRBV28 and TRBJ2-5, reads DVKVTQSSRYLVKRTGEKVFLECVQDMDHENMFWYRQDPGLGLRLIYFSYDVKMKEKGDIPEGYSVSREKKERFSLILESASTNQTSMYLCASSFSRFGGKETQYFGPGTRLLVL.

This clone was seen at least ten times. For the CDR3, the DNA is TGCGCCAGCAGCCAAGATCGGGGACAGGTCAACAATGAGCAGTTCTTC. Protein: CASSQDRGQVNNEQFF. The chain couples TRBV4-3 to TRBJ2-1; 8 bases line up with TRBD1. The CDR3 runs 16 residues. Germline trimming cut 0 bases from V and 5 bases from J; bases unmatched to any gene: 6. Germline V lookup: CDR1 LGHNA, CDR2 YSLEER.

The chain combines TRBV5-6 with TRBJ2-7; D is undetermined. The CDR3 is 14 amino acids. Germline V CDR1 and CDR2: SGHDT, YYEEEE. The V end lost 0 bases, the J end lost 0 bases, and 7 bases lay between the germline ends. In DNA, the CDR3 is TGTGCCAGCAGCTTGGCTTACAACTCCTACGAGCAGTACTTC. This gives the protein CASSLAYNSYEQYF.

In this sample, this clone turned up once. The chain employs TRBV28 and TRBJ2-3, with D tentatively TRBD1 or TRBD2 (5 bases each). CDR1 is MDHEN, CDR2 SYDVKM, per germline. V lost 4 bases and J lost 0, with 11 bases in between. This CDR3 has 15 residues. The CDR3: CASSSLGASTDTQYF. The CDR3 DNA is TGTGCCAGCAGTTCCCTCGGGGCTAGCACAGATACGCAGTATTTT.

V is TRBV27 and J is TRBJ2-7; possibly TRBD1 or TRBD2 for D (5 bases each). Trimming pared 4 bases from V and 0 bases from J, leaving 10 bases between. Germline values: CDR1 MNHEY, CDR2 SMNVEV (reference sequence). The CDR3 extends over 14 amino acids. Here the CDR3 DNA reads TGTGCCAGCAGTTCTGCAGGGACCTCCTACGAGCAGTACTTC. Translating gives CASSSAGTSYEQYF.

This clone was counted only a few times. This chain connects TRBV6-1 to TRBJ2-1, with TRBD2 matching 9 bases. CDR1 MNHNS and CDR2 SASEGT come from the germline V gene. The J segment lost 10 bases and the V segment lost 4 bases, leaving 11 bases of the junction unmatched. The CDR3 is 15 residues long. The CDR3 nucleotides read TGTGCCAGCAGTGTTGAGGGCGGGGGGGCCGACGAGCAGTTCTTC. Translation gives CASSVEGGGADEQFF.

J is TRBJ2-5 and V is TRBV5-6; tentatively, D is TRBD1 (6 bases). The CDR3 spans 13 residues. V was clipped by 4 bases and J by 5 bases, with 12 bases between them. The germline V gene has CDR1 SGHDT and CDR2 YYEEEE. CDR3 sequence reads: CASSLGGHETQYF. CDR3 sequence (DNA): TGTGCCAGCAGCCTAGGGGGTCACGAGACCCAGTACTTC.

This clone was counted between two and nine times. CDR3 protein: CASSPRGGEQYF. The CDR3 DNA reads as TGTGCCAGCAGCCCTCGGGGCGGCGAGCAGTACTTC. The chain combines TRBV9 with TRBJ2-7; D is possibly TRBD1 or TRBD2 (5 bases each). The CDR3 is made up of 12 amino acids. From germline, CDR1 is SGDLS and CDR2 YYNGEE. V was pared by 4 bases and J by 6 bases, with 11 bases between. The complete variable domain, with remaining parts taken from reference TRBV9 and TRBJ2-7, reads DSGVTQTPKHLITATGQRVTLRCSPRSGDLSVYWYQQSLDQGLQFLIQYYNGEERAKGNILERFSAQQFPDLHSELNLSSLELGDSALYFCASSPRGGEQYFGPGTRLTVT.

V and J are TRBV13 and TRBJ1-5, with TRBD1 matching 7 bases. Germline V gene sequence: CDR1 PRHDT, CDR2 FYEKMQ (reference sequence). Trimming at V came to 5 bases and at J to 6 bases, leaving 10 bases not matched to a gene. This CDR3 has 15 residues. The CDR3 spells CASSPGRGRLQPQHF. CDR3 DNA: TGTGCCAGCAGCCCCGGGAGGGGGCGCCTTCAGCCCCAGCATTTT.

The CDR3 coding sequence is TGTGCCAGCAGCGTAACCCAATCAGCGGGCACTGAAGCTTTCTTT. This translates into CASSVTQSAGTEAFF. The V call is TRBV9, the J call TRBJ1-1; the D is unclear. This CDR3 comprises 15 residues. The V end was cut by 1 base, the J end by 4 bases, with 14 bases between. The germline V gene encodes CDR1 SGDLS and CDR2 YYNGEE.

This chain connects TRBV9 to TRBJ1-5; D is perhaps TRBD1 (5 bases). The CDR3 has 15 residues. Trimming pared 3 bases from V and 0 bases from J, leaving 10 bases between. Per germline, CDR1 SGDLS and CDR2 YYNGEE. CDR3 sequence: CASSAGPNSNQPQHF. The CDR3 coding sequence is TGTGCCAGCAGCGCGGGACCTAATAGCAATCAGCCCCAGCATTTT.

This chain uses TRBV7-9 with TRBJ2-3; 10 nucleotides match TRBD2. The CDR3 consists of 15 residues. V lost 2 bases, J lost 6 bases, and 5 bases stayed unmatched. Germline V CDR1 and CDR2: SEHNR, FQNEAQ (reference sequence). CDR3 loop: CASSLRAGGPDTQYF. CDR3 nucleotide sequence: TGTGCCAGCAGCTTAAGAGCGGGGGGGCCGGATACGCAGTATTTT.

This chain joins TRBV29-1 and TRBJ2-1; 7 positions match TRBD1. The V gene's germline CDR1 is SQVTM and CDR2 ANQGSEA. The CDR3 sequence is 13 residues long. V was clipped by 5 bases and J by 6 bases; unmatched bases: 7. In DNA, the CDR3 is TGCAGCGTTAGGGACAGTCTCATCAATGAGCAGTTCTTC. Translating it yields CSVRDSLINEQFF.